The entry below gives a single TCR beta chain sequence along with its context. What it binds is unknown. Treatment: approximately 9-day PBMC culture with coronavirus spike peptide pools or control peptides (ViraFEST assay). Cultures used a few million PBMCs per well, about 10 IU/ml IL-2 and 8 to 10 ug/ml peptides. This sample stems from a study of vaccination and CD4 T cells after COVID-19. Study outcomes and limitations: The researchers studied relatively few convalescent patients and omitted early post-infection timepoints.

The Oncomine TCR Beta short-read assay was what sequenced the DNA obtained from cultured CD4+ T cells. TCRdb redid the calling of the PCR reads with MiXCR, one entry per CDR3 protein. Among about 10,000 distinct CDR3 sequences listed, 26% were seen once. Sequencing was performed on CD4+ T cells from blood, cultured in vitro, taken before SARS-CoV-2 vaccination. The sequence was collected from a human donor who received a COVID-19 vaccine.

The CDR3 protein is CATSDPGSGAGPVEQFF. The CDR3 DNA reads as TGTGCCACCAGTGACCCCGGATCAGGTGCAGGGCCGGTCGAGCAGTTCTTC. The V gene is TRBV24-1, the J gene TRBJ2-1, with D possibly TRBD1 on 5 matching bases. The germline V gene encodes CDR1 KGHDR and CDR2 SFDVKD. There are 17 residues in the CDR3. V was cut by 4 bases and J by 10 bases, with 25 bases left in between.